This T cell receptor (beta chain) was identified during a study of beta chain features in type 1 diabetes. The CDR3 loop spans 12 amino acids. The V gene's germline CDR1 is SQVTM and CDR2 ANQGSEA. The germline V and J ends were trimmed by 2 bases and 2 bases, with 6 bases remaining between them. Every isolated RNA sample was fully reverse transcribed, so sequencing captured expressed TCRB transcripts. Sequenced by immunoSEQ multiplex PCR; TCRdb stores in-frame clones only, minus some. The sample records some 270,000 clones, roughly 8% being singletons. Only one heparinised blood draw was taken per donor, and its volume averaged approximately 100 mL. Once sorted, every population was more than 95% pure. Study findings and constraints: Shorter templates might be favored by PCR, equally in patients and controls.

This clone was seen more than once but under ten times. Antigen specificity is unknown. The chain couples TRBV29-1 to TRBJ1-2; D gene uncertain. The TCR comes from a woman between 18 and 29 years old in good health. The sample was central memory CD4+ T cells from blood. CDR3 in DNA: TGCAGCGTTGAACGGGGAAACTATGGCTACACCTTC. This gives the protein CSVERGNYGYTF.